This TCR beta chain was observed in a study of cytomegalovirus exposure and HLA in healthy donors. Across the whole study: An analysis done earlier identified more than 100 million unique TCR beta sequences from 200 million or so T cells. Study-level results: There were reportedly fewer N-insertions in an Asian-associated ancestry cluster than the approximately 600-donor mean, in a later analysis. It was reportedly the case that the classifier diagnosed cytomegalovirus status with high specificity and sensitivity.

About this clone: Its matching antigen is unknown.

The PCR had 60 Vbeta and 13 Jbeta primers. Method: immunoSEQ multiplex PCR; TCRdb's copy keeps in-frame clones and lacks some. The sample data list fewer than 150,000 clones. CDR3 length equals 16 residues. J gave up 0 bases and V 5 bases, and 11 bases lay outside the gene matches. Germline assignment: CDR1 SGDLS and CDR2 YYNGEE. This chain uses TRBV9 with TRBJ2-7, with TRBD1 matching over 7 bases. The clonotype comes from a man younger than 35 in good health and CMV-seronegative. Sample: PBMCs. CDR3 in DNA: TGTGCCAGCAGTCTCTCCCGGGACAGCCACTCCTACGAGCAGTACTTC. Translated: CASSLSRDSHSYEQYF. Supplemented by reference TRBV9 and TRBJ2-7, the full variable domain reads DSGVTQTPKHLITATGQRVTLRCSPRSGDLSVYWYQQSLDQGLQFLIQYYNGEERAKGNILERFSAQQFPDLHSELNLSSLELGDSALYFCASSLSRDSHSYEQYFGPGTRLTVT.